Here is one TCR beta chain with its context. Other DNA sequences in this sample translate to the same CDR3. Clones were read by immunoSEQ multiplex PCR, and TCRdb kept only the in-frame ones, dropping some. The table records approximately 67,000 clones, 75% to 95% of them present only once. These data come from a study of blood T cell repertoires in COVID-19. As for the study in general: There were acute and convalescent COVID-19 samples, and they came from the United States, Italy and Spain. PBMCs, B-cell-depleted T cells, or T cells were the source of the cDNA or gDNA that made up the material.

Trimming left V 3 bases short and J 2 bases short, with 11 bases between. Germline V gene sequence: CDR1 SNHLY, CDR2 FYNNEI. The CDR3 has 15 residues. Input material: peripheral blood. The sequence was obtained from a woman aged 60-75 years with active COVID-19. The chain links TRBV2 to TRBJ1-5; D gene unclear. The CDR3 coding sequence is TGTGCCAGCAGTGAGCGAGTATCTGGCAATCAGCCCCAGCATTTT. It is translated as CASSERVSGNQPQHF.